Listed here are 9 T cell receptor beta chains from one sample, sequenced in a study of CD8+CD57+ T cells in acquired aplastic anemia. Previously, flow cytometry had revealed CD8+CD57+ cell expansion in the patients chosen for sequencing. Genomic DNA served as template for TCR beta VDJ and CDR3 profiling. MiXCR was run by TCRdb on the reads, yielding one entry per CDR3 protein. This sample has 100,000 to 150,000 distinct CDR3 sequences, with 40% found just once. The sample was sorted CD4+, CD8+, or CD8+CD57+ T cells (not recorded which) from PBMCs. These receptors were obtained from a human donor with aplastic anemia.

This clonotype was counted many times. The chain links TRBV5-4 to TRBJ1-2; 7 bases match TRBD1. Trimming at V came to 3 bases and at J to 4 bases, leaving 6 bases not matched to a gene. The V gene's germline CDR1 is SGHNT and CDR2 YYREEE (reference sequence). The CDR3 has 14 residues. The CDR3 reads CASSWEQGSYGYTF. The CDR3, as DNA: TGTGCCAGCAGCTGGGAACAGGGGAGCTATGGCTACACCTTC.

The rearrangement links TRBV20-1 to TRBJ1-5; D is uncertain. The germline V and J ends were trimmed by 5 bases and 10 bases, with 3 bases remaining between them. The CDR3 is made up of 8 amino acids. Germline V lookup: CDR1 DFQATT, CDR2 SNEGSKA (reference sequence). CDR3 sequence (DNA): TGCAGTGCTCACCCCCAGCATTTT. Protein sequence: CSAHPQHF.

This chain connects TRBV19 to TRBJ2-5, with TRBD2 matching over 8 bases. Germline CDR1 and CDR2: LNHDA and SQIVND (reference sequence). This CDR3 spans 16 amino acids. J gave up 4 bases and V 3 bases, and 10 bases lay outside the gene matches. CDR3 protein: CASSIRSGSAGETQYF. In nucleotides, the CDR3 is TGTGCCAGTAGTATTAGGAGCGGGAGTGCTGGAGAGACCCAGTACTTC.

This clonotype has at least ten counts. The chain is built from TRBV6-1 and TRBJ1-2; D is unresolved. The CDR3 has 13 residues. Germline CDR1 reads MNHNS; CDR2 reads SASEGT. V was pared by 7 bases and J by 8 bases, with 17 bases between. The chain's CDR3 is CASKNSGGRGYTF. For the CDR3, the DNA is TGTGCCAGCAAGAACAGTGGCGGACGGGGCTACACCTTC.

There are many counts of this clonotype. The CDR3 here is CAISETRDRGNGYTF. CDR3 nucleotide sequence: TGTGCCATCAGTGAAACGAGGGACAGGGGTAATGGCTACACCTTC. This rearrangement joins TRBV10-3 to TRBJ1-2; the match to TRBD1 covers 10 bases. Germline V lookup: CDR1 ENHRY, CDR2 SYGVKD. Germline trimming cut 3 bases from V and 6 bases from J; bases unmatched to any gene: 7. There are 15 residues in the CDR3.

The chain employs TRBV6-1 and TRBJ1-1; the match to TRBD1 covers 7 bases. V gave up 8 bases and J gave up 1 base; unmatched junction bases: 4. The CDR3 extends over 13 amino acids. Germline values: CDR1 MNHNS, CDR2 SASEGT. In DNA, the CDR3 is TGTGCCAGCGCCGGGACAGCGAACACTGAAGCTTTCTTT. The encoded protein is CASAGTANTEAFF.

This clonotype was recorded once. The genes are TRBV24-1 and TRBJ2-7, with D maybe TRBD1 (6 bases). Germline V gene lookup returns CDR1 KGHDR and CDR2 SFDVKD. Trimming took 12 bases from V and 6 from J, leaving 29 bases between them. The CDR3 has 16 residues. The CDR3 DNA reads TGTGCCCACTGCGTGGGGGCAGGGGCCCTTGCGGGCGAGCAGTACTTC. Its translation is CAHCVGAGALAGEQYF.

The chain is built from TRBV12-3 or TRBV12-4 and TRBJ1-1; possibly TRBD1 for D (5 bases). CDR3 length: 15 residues. Between the trimmed V and J ends, which lost 5 bases and 3 bases, there was a span of 16 bases. The CDR3 here is CASSLSGGGDTEAFF. In nucleotides, the CDR3 is TGTGCCAGCAGTCTATCCGGGGGGGGGGACACTGAAGCTTTCTTT.

V is TRBV20-1 and J is TRBJ2-5; TRBD2 aligns across 10 bases. V lost 2 bases to trimming and J lost 5 bases; unmatched junction nucleotides: 11. CDR1 and CDR2 from the germline V gene are DFQATT and SNEGSKA (reference sequence). The CDR3 runs to 16 residues. The CDR3 bases are TGCAGTGCTAGAATTCACAGCGGGGGGGCCGGGGAGACCCAGTACTTC. Its protein is CSARIHSGGAGETQYF.